This T cell receptor beta chain came from a study of shared clonotypes between healthy human individuals. In the case of this clone: Its antigen remains unknown.

In the naive CD8 group, cells lacked CD45RO and were positively selected for CCR7, so terminally differentiated effector memory CD45RA+ cells were left out. Findings and caveats of the study: Relative to memory subsets, naive subsets generally showed larger estimated richness. Naive CD4 clonotype sharing across a few donors was approximately 5.2%. Even with large depth, rarefaction showed that sorted-subset sequencing was incomplete.

Profiling relied on immunoSEQ multiplex PCR, and the TCRdb table lists in-frame clones only, not all of them. The sample records 500,000 to 700,000 clones, roughly 95% being singletons. The junction had 5 bases not matched to a gene; V was cut back by 10 bases and J by 10 bases. The CDR3 is 12 residues long. Per the germline V gene, CDR1 is MGHDK and CDR2 is SYGVNS. The sequenced sample was naive CD8+ T cells sorted from blood. The TCR comes from a woman in her 30s in good health. The chain has TRBV25-1 and TRBJ2-1; the match to TRBD2 covers 12 bases. Here the CDR3 DNA reads TGTGCCACCGGGACTAGCGGGCCCGAGCAGTTCTTC. It is translated as CATGTSGPEQFF.